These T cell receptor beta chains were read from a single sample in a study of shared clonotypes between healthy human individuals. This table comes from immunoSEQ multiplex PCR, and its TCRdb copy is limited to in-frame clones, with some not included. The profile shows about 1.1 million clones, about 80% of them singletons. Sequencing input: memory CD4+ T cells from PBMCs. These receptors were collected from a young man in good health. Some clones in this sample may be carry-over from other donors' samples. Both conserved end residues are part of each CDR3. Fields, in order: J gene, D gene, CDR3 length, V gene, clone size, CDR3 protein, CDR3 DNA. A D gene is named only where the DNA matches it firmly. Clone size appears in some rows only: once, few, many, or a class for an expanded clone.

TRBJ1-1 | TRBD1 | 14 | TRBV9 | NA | CASSPGTGGTEAFF | TGTGCCAGCAGCCCAGGGACAGGGGGCACTGAAGCTTTCTTT
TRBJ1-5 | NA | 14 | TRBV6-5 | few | CASSYGQTNQPQHF | TGTGCCAGCAGTTACGGGCAGACTAATCAGCCCCAGCATTTT
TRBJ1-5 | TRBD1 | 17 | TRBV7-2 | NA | CASSLARDRGPNQPQHF | TGTGCCAGCAGCTTAGCTAGGGACAGGGGGCCAAATCAGCCCCAGCATTTT
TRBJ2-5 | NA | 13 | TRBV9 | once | CASSVSGLETQYF | TGTGCCAGCAGCGTATCAGGGTTGGAGACCCAGTACTTC
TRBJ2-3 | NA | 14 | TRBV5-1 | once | CASSLVIGIDTQYF | TGCGCCAGCAGCTTGGTTATAGGGATAGATACGCAGTATTTT
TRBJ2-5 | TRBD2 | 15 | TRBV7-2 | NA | CASSLASGRQGTQYF | TGTGCCAGCAGCTTAGCTAGCGGGCGTCAGGGGACCCAGTACTTC
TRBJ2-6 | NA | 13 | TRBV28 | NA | CASSLDGANVLTF | TGTGCCAGCAGTTTAGATGGGGCCAACGTCCTGACTTTC
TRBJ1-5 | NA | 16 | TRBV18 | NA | CASSPRRVGGNQPQHF | TGTGCCAGCTCACCGCGGAGGGTGGGTGGCAATCAGCCCCAGCATTTT
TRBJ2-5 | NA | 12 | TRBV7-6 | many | CASSFGKETQYF | TGTGCCAGCAGCTTCGGGAAAGAGACCCAGTACTTC
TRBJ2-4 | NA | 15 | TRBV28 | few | CASSFSWGRENIQYF | TGTGCCAGCAGTTTTAGCTGGGGGCGAGAAAACATTCAGTACTTC
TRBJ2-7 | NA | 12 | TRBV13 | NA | CASSLVGDEQYF | TGTGCCAGCAGCTTAGTGGGAGATGAGCAGTACTTC
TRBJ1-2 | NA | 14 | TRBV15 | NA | CATSRVRAGYGYTF | TGTGCCACCAGCAGAGTGAGGGCTGGATATGGCTACACCTTC
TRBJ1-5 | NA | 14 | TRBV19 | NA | CASSMAGPQGPQHF | TGTGCCAGTAGTATGGCTGGGCCCCAGGGACCCCAGCATTTT
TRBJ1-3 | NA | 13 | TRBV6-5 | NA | CAAGQGTGNTIYF | TGTGCCGCGGGGCAGGGAACTGGAAACACCATATATTTT
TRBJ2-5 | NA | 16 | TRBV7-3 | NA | CASSSNGVRGQETQYF | TGTGCCAGCAGCTCCAATGGGGTCCGGGGTCAAGAGACCCAGTACTTC
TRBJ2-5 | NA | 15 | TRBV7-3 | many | CASSGAVRYQETQYF | TGTGCCAGCAGCGGAGCGGTGAGGTACCAAGAGACCCAGTACTTC
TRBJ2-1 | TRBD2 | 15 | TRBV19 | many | CASSTRLASYNEQFF | TGTGCCAGTAGTACAAGACTAGCGAGCTACAATGAGCAGTTCTTC
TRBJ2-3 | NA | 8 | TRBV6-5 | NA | CASSYGDF | TGTGCCAGCAGTTACGGAGATTTT
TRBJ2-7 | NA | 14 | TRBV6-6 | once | CASSYGWGLYEQYF | TGTGCCAGCAGTTACGGGTGGGGTTTGTACGAGCAGTACTTC
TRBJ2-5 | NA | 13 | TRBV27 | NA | CASSLYGGEAQYF | TGTGCCAGCAGTTTATATGGGGGCGAGGCCCAGTACTTC
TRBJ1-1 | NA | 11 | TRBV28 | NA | CASSLRREAFF | TGTGCCAGCAGTTTAAGGAGAGAAGCTTTCTTT
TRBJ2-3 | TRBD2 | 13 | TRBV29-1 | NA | CSAKLAGADTQYF | TGCAGCGCCAAGCTAGCGGGCGCAGATACGCAGTATTTT
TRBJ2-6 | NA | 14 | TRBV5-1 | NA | CASSLVAGANVLTF | TGCGCCAGCAGCTTGGTAGCGGGGGCCAACGTCCTGACTTTC
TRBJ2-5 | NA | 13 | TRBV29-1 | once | CSVVPGPGETQYF | TGCAGCGTCGTTCCGGGGCCGGGCGAGACCCAGTACTTC
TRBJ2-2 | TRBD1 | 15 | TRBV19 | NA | CASSTGGGWTGELFF | TGTGCCAGTAGTACAGGGGGTGGGTGGACCGGGGAGCTGTTTTTT
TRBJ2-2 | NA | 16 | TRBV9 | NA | CASSLGTGKDTGELFF | TGTGCCAGCAGCCTAGGGACCGGAAAAGACACCGGGGAGCTGTTTTTT